This T cell receptor beta chain was profiled in a study of blood T cell repertoires in COVID-19. Using immunoSEQ multiplex PCR, the repertoire was profiled, and TCRdb retains in-frame clones only, with some absent. The repertoire holds approximately 300,000 clones, with about 80% as singletons. The CDR3 runs 16 residues. V shed 3 bases and J 0 bases; nucleotides not matched to a gene: 5. In germline, CDR1 is SGDLS, CDR2 YYNGEE. The V call is TRBV9, the J call TRBJ2-2, with 7 bases matching TRBD1. Sequencing was performed on peripheral blood. This clonotype originated in a person aged 65-85 years with COVID-19, enrolled during active disease. CDR3 loop: CASSGSGQPNTGELFF. CDR3 nucleotides: TGTGCCAGCAGCGGCTCGGGACAGCCGAACACCGGGGAGCTGTTTTTT.